What follows are 18 T cell receptor beta chains derived from one specimen sequenced in a study of cytomegalovirus exposure and HLA in healthy donors. The PCR made use of 60 Vbeta and 13 Jbeta primers. The repertoire was sequenced with immunoSEQ multiplex PCR; TCRdb's copy has only in-frame clones and lacks some. The sample has roughly 150,000 clones; about three quarters are singletons. Sequencing used PBMCs. These TCRs come from a man aged 18 to 29 in good health and CMV-seronegative.

This rearrangement joins TRBV5-8 to TRBJ2-3, with 11 bases matching TRBD1. Unmatched junction bases numbered 8, after V lost 3 bases and J lost 8 bases. Germline V gene lookup returns CDR1 SGHTS and CDR2 YDEGEE. The CDR3 totals 15 residues. The CDR3 reads CASSSGTGGEGTQYF. CDR3 nucleotide sequence: TGTGCCAGCAGCTCCGGGACAGGGGGAGAGGGTACGCAGTATTTT.

The chain's CDR3 is CASSQDEVGDRGYEQYF. CDR3 bases: TGCGCCAGCAGCCAAGATGAGGTAGGGGACAGGGGTTACGAGCAGTACTTC. The chain couples TRBV4-3 to TRBJ2-7; TRBD1 agrees at 10 bases. This CDR3 is built from 17 residues. Looked up from germline, CDR1 is LGHNA and CDR2 is YSLEER. V was clipped by 0 bases and J by 4 bases; unmatched bases: 9.

The rearrangement links TRBV18 to TRBJ2-7, with 8 bases aligning to TRBD2. With 4 bases clipped from V and 0 bases from J, the junction kept 11 bases outside the gene matches. The CDR3 spans 17 residues. Per germline, CDR1 KGHSH and CDR2 LQKENI. CDR3 DNA sequence: TGTGCCAGCTCACACCGCGGGGGGACTAGAAGCTCCTACGAGCAGTACTTC. Translated, it gives CASSHRGGTRSSYEQYF.

V gene TRBV4-1 combines with J gene TRBJ2-7; D is possibly TRBD2 (6 bases). V lost 0 bases and J lost 2, with 14 bases in between. This CDR3 is 16 amino acids long. Per the germline V gene, CDR1 is MGHRA and CDR2 is YSYEKL. The CDR3 DNA follows: TGCGCCAGCAGCCAAGATTGGGGGGATTTCACCTACGAGCAGTACTTC. This sequence encodes CASSQDWGDFTYEQYF.

The chain has TRBV28 and TRBJ2-3, with TRBD2 as a possible D gene (6 bases). Trimming took off 8 bases at V and 7 bases at J, with 19 bases between the two ends. Germline CDR1 and CDR2: MDHEN and SYDVKM. The CDR3 contains 14 residues. In DNA, the CDR3 is TGTGCCAGCGCGCCTCGGAAGCGGGTGAATACGCAGTATTTT. Translation: CASAPRKRVNTQYF. The whole variable domain, remainder taken from reference TRBV28 and TRBJ2-3, is DVKVTQSSRYLVKRTGEKVFLECVQDMDHENMFWYRQDPGLGLRLIYFSYDVKMKEKGDIPEGYSVSREKKERFSLILESASTNQTSMYLCASAPRKRVNTQYFGPGTRLTVL.

This clone appeared a few times. J is TRBJ2-3 and V is TRBV4-3; TRBD2 matches 12 bases. The length of the CDR3 is 20 residues. Germline CDR1 LGHNA, CDR2 YSLEER. V shed 4 bases, J shed 4 bases, and the junction held 18 bases outside the gene matches. The CDR3 is CASSPQPRLAGVVRADTQYF. CDR3 nucleotides: TGCGCCAGCAGCCCACAACCCCGACTAGCGGGAGTCGTGCGGGCAGATACGCAGTATTTT.

The rearrangement links TRBV28 to TRBJ1-1, with no clear D. The CDR3 has 11 amino acids. V was shortened by 4 bases and J by 4 bases, with 4 bases between the two germline ends. Germline V CDR1 and CDR2: MDHEN, SYDVKM. The CDR3 sequence: CASSYSTEAFF. The DNA of the CDR3 is TGTGCCAGCAGTTACAGCACTGAAGCTTTCTTT.

The rearrangement uses TRBV6-5 and TRBJ1-5; a possible D gene is TRBD1 (5 bases). CDR3 length equals 14 residues. V was pared by 8 bases and J by 9 bases, with 20 bases between. The germline gives CDR1 MNHEY, CDR2 SVGAGI. Here the CDR3 DNA reads TGTGCCAGCGAGAGGGGACCACCCGGGGGGCCCCAGCATTTT. The encoded protein is CASERGPPGGPQHF.

This clone was recorded only once. V gene TRBV7-9 combines with J gene TRBJ2-1, with no clear D. Germline V gives CDR1 SEHNR, CDR2 FQNEAQ (reference sequence). This CDR3 has 17 residues. The V gene lost 5 bases and the J gene lost 6 bases, with 23 bases spanning the gap. CDR3 in DNA: TGTGCCAGCAGCCCCCCCCGAGGCGCTAGGTTGGTCAATGAGCAGTTCTTC. Its protein is CASSPPRGARLVNEQFF.

V gene TRBV7-6 combines with J gene TRBJ1-1, with TRBD1 identical over 10 bases. CDR3 length equals 14 residues. Germline loops: CDR1 SGHVS, CDR2 FNYEAQ. V lost 4 bases and J lost 3; bases outside the gene matches: 2. In DNA form, the CDR3 reads TGTGCCAGCAGCTCGGGACAGGGGTACACTGAAGCTTTCTTT. Protein product: CASSSGQGYTEAFF.

V usage is TRBV19 and J usage is TRBJ2-6; a weak D match, TRBD1 (5 bases). V was trimmed by 7 bases and J by 0 bases, leaving 10 bases between them. CDR1 is LNHDA, CDR2 SQIVND, per germline (reference sequence). The CDR3 has 15 amino acids. The CDR3 coding sequence is TGTGCCAGTACCCCAGGGTACTCTGGGGCCAACGTCCTGACTTTC. Encoded protein: CASTPGYSGANVLTF.

In DNA, the CDR3 is TGTGCCAGCTCACCTCGGCTAGATCACCCCTACGAGCAGTACTTC. Translated, it gives CASSPRLDHPYEQYF. The chain uses TRBV18 and TRBJ2-7, with D hard to call. The CDR3 runs 15 residues. Trimming took off 3 bases at V and 2 bases at J, with 14 bases between the two ends. Germline V gene sequence: CDR1 KGHSH, CDR2 LQKENI.

The chain joins TRBV9 to TRBJ1-4; the D gene is possibly TRBD1 (6 bases). Trimming pared 1 base from V and 14 bases from J, leaving 18 bases between. CDR1 is SGDLS and CDR2 is YYNGEE in the germline V gene. CDR3 length equals 14 residues. In nucleotides, the CDR3 is TGTGCCAGCAGCGTAAGAATTGGGGGGGGCGAGCTGTTTTTT. Translation: CASSVRIGGGELFF.

This clone was seen only a few times. The chain combines TRBV2 with TRBJ2-1, with no clear D. The CDR3 sequence is 18 residues long. Germline V lookup: CDR1 SNHLY, CDR2 FYNNEI. Trimming pared 0 bases from V and 0 bases from J, leaving 15 bases between. DNA of the CDR3: TGTGCCAGCAGTGAAGCGCTTTGGCGAAGGAGCTCCTACAATGAGCAGTTCTTC. Amino acid sequence: CASSEALWRRSSYNEQFF. Combining the CDR3 with reference TRBV2 and TRBJ2-1 gives the whole variable domain EPEVTQTPSHQVTQMGQEVILRCVPISNHLYFYWYRQILGQKVEFLVSFYNNEISEKSEIFDDQFSVERPDGSNFTLKIRSTKLEDSAMYFCASSEALWRRSSYNEQFFGPGTRLTVL.

This sequence joins TRBV6-5 and TRBJ2-1; D remains unclear. Trimming took off 8 bases at V and 6 bases at J, with 17 bases between the two ends. CDR3 length: 14 amino acids. From germline, CDR1 is MNHEY and CDR2 SVGAGI. CDR3 residues: CASLGPGTPNEQFF. CDR3 coding DNA: TGTGCCAGCCTAGGCCCCGGCACCCCCAATGAGCAGTTCTTC.

The rearrangement links TRBV6-6 to TRBJ2-1, with TRBD2 matching over 12 bases. The CDR3 totals 15 residues. With 4 bases clipped from V and 8 bases from J, the junction kept 6 bases outside the gene matches. CDR1 MNHNY and CDR2 SVGAGI come from the germline V gene (reference sequence). The CDR3 is CASSWTSGNLDEQFF. CDR3 coding DNA: TGTGCCAGCAGTTGGACTAGCGGGAATCTCGATGAGCAGTTCTTC.

This clone was found a few times. V is TRBV18 and J is TRBJ2-7; weak D call: TRBD2 (6 bases). The CDR3 has 15 amino acids. The V gene lost 4 bases and the J gene lost 0 bases, with 13 bases spanning the gap. Germline V gene data show CDR1 as KGHSH and CDR2 as LQKENI. The CDR3 DNA follows: TGTGCCAGCTCACGTGGCGGGGTGAGCTCCTACGAGCAGTACTTC. Protein sequence: CASSRGGVSSYEQYF.

This clone was counted between two and nine times. V usage is TRBV10-3 and J usage is TRBJ1-6, with D perhaps matching TRBD1 (5 bases). The ends were cut back, 6 bases at V and 8 bases at J, with 14 bases in the middle. Germline V CDR1 and CDR2: ENHRY, SYGVKD. The CDR3 spans 14 residues. The CDR3 DNA follows: TGTGCCATCAGCGATTCTGGGGGGTATTCACCCCTCCACTTT. It codes for CAISDSGGYSPLHF.